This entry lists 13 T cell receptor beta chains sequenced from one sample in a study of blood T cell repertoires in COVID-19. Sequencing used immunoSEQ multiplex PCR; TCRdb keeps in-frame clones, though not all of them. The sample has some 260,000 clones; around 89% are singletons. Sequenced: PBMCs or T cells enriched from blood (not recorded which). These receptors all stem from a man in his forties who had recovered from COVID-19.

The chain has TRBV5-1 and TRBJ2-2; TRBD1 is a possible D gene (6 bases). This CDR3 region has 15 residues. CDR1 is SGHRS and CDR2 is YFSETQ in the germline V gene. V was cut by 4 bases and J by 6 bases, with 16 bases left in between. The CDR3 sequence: CASSREGESAGELFF. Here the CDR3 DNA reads TGCGCCAGCAGCCGTGAGGGGGAAAGTGCCGGGGAGCTGTTTTTT. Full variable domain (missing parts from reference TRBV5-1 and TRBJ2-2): KAGVTQTPRYLIKTRGQQVTLSCSPISGHRSVSWYQQTPGQGLQFLFEYFSETQRNKGNFPGRFSGRQFSNSRSEMNVSTLELGDSALYLCASSREGESAGELFFGEGSRLTVL.

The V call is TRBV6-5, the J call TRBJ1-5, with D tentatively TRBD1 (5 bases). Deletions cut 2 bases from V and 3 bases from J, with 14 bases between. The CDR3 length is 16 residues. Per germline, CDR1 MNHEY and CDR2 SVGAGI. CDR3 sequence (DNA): TGTGCCAGCAGTTACCTGAGCGGGGGAGTCAATCAGCCCCAGCATTTT. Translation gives CASSYLSGGVNQPQHF.

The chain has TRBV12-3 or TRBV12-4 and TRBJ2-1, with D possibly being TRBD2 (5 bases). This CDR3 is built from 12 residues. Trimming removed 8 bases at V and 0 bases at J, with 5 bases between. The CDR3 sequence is CASGSSYNEQFF. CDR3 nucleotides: TGTGCCAGCGGGAGCTCCTACAATGAGCAGTTCTTC.

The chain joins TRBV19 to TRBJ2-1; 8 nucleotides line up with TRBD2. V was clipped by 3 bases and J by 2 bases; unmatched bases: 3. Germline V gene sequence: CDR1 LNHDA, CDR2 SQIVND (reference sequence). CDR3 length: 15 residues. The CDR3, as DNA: TGTGCCAGTAGTATGCGGGGGGCTACCTACAATGAGCAGTTCTTC. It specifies CASSMRGATYNEQFF.

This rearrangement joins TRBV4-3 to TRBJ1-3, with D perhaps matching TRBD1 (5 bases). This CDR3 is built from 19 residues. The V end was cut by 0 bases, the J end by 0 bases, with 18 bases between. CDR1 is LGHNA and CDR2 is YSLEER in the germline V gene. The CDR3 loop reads CASSQDVWGEGSSGNTIYF. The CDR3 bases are TGCGCCAGCAGCCAAGATGTCTGGGGGGAGGGCAGCTCTGGAAACACCATATATTTT.

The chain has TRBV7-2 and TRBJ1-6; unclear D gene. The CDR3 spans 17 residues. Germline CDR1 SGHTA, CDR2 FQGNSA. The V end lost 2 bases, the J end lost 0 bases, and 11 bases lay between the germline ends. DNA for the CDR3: TGTGCCAGCAGCTTAAATATACGGGGCTCCTATAATTCACCCCTCCACTTT. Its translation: CASSLNIRGSYNSPLHF.

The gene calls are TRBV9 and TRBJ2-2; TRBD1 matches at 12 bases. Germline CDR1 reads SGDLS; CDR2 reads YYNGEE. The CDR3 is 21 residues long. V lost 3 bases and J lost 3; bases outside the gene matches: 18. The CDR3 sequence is CASSGRTGQGATNRDTGELFF. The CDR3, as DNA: TGTGCCAGCAGCGGCCGAACGGGACAGGGGGCGACCAATCGAGACACCGGGGAGCTGTTTTTT.

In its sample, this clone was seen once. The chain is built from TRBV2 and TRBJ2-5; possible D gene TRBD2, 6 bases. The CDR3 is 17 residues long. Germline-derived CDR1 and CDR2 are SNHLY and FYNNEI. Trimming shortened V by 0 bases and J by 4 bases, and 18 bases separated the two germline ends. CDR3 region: CASSEALPGGGGETQYF. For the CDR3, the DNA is TGTGCCAGCAGTGAAGCGCTTCCCGGGGGTGGGGGAGAGACCCAGTACTTC.

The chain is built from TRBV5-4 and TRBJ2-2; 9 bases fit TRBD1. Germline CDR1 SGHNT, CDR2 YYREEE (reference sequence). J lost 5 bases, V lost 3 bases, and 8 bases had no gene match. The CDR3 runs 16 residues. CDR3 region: CASSSAGTGYTGELFF. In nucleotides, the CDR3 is TGTGCCAGCAGCTCCGCCGGGACAGGGTATACCGGGGAGCTGTTTTTT.

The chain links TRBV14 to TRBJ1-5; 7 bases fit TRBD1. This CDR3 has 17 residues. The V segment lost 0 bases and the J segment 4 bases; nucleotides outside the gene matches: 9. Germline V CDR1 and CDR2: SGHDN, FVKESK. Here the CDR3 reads CASSQDYRGQLNQPQHF. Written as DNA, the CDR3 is TGTGCCAGCAGCCAAGATTATAGGGGACAGCTAAATCAGCCCCAGCATTTT.

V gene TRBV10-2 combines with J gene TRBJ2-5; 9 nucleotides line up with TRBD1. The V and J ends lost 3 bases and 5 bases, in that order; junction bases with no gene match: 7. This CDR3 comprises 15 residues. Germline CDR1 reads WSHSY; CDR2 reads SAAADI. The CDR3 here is CASSDYWTGEETQYF. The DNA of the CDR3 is TGCGCCAGCAGTGACTACTGGACAGGGGAGGAGACCCAGTACTTC.

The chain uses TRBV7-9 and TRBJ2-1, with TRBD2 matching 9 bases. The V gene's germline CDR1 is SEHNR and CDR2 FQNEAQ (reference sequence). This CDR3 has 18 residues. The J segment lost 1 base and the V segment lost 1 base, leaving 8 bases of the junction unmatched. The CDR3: CASSLVGREGLSYNEQFF. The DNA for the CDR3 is TGTGCCAGCAGCTTAGTGGGGCGGGAGGGCCTATCCTACAATGAGCAGTTCTTC.

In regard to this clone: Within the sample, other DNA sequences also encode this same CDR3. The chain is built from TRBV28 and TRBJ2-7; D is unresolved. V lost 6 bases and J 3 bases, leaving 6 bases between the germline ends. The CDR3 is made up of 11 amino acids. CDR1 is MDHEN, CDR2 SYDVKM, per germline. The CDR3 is CASSSFYEQYF. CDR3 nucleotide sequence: TGTGCCAGCAGCTCGTTCTACGAGCAGTACTTC.